Below, 22 T cell receptor beta chains from the same sample are listed, as sequenced in a study of T-cell memory formation after mild COVID-19. MiXCR was run by TCRdb on the 5' RACE reads, yielding one entry per CDR3 protein. The sample consists of just under 50,000 distinct CDR3 sequences, around 12% of them appearing once. The sequencing sample was made of PBMCs or a T cell subset sorted from them (not recorded which). The receptors shown here come from a man between 18 and 35 years old who had mild COVID-19 (a few samples of this study predate the infection). Cell type and time point are not known.

This clonotype was counted between two and nine times. The V and J genes are TRBV12-3 or TRBV12-4 and TRBJ1-5; no clear D. The CDR3 runs 14 residues. V was cut by 3 bases and J by 4 bases, with 10 bases left in between. The CDR3 DNA reads as TGTGCCAGCAGTTTTATGAGCGCGAATCAGCCCCAGCATTTT. It specifies CASSFMSANQPQHF.

The chain combines TRBV7-8 with TRBJ1-2; D gene ambiguous. In germline, CDR1 is SGHVS, CDR2 FQNEAQ. V was shortened by 5 bases and J by 5 bases, with 21 bases between the two germline ends. The CDR3 contains 16 residues. The CDR3: CASSLEGHQSAYGYTF. CDR3 nucleotide sequence: TGTGCCAGCAGCCTAGAGGGTCACCAGTCTGCGTATGGCTACACCTTC.

Of note for this clonotype: Sequence at one end of the junction differs from germline and may be a read error. The chain combines TRBV27 with TRBJ2-5; 7 nucleotides line up with TRBD2. Germline CDR1 reads MNHEY; CDR2 reads SMNVEV (reference sequence). CDR3 length equals 12 residues. The CDR3 loop is CASRRGIRDLFF. DNA for the CDR3: TGTGCCAGCAGGCGGGGGATCCGGGACCTCTTCTTC.

This clonotype was recorded a few times. This chain links TRBV10-2 with TRBJ2-1; unclear D gene. This CDR3 comprises 12 residues. Trimming shortened V by 4 bases and J by 4 bases, and 5 bases separated the two germline ends. CDR1 WSHSY and CDR2 SAAADI come from the germline V gene. This chain's CDR3 is CASSVNYNEQFF. CDR3 sequence (DNA): TGCGCCAGCAGTGTAAATTACAATGAGCAGTTCTTC.

This clonotype showed up many times. This chain uses TRBV12-3 or TRBV12-4 with TRBJ1-1, with TRBD1 as a possible D gene (5 bases). The ends were cut back, 5 bases at V and 7 bases at J, with 14 bases in the middle. The CDR3 is 13 residues long. In DNA, the CDR3 is TGTGCCAGCAGTATGAGTGGGACCGTTGAAGCTTTCTTT. This gives the protein CASSMSGTVEAFF.

The chain is built from TRBV7-2 and TRBJ2-2; D possibly corresponds to TRBD1 (6 bases). The CDR3 has 15 residues. The V and J ends lost 4 bases and 6 bases respectively, with 15 bases between them. Per germline, CDR1 SGHTA and CDR2 FQGNSA. The CDR3 sequence: CASSSLGGVAGELFF. CDR3 in DNA: TGTGCCAGCAGCTCGCTTGGGGGCGTTGCCGGGGAGCTGTTTTTT.

In this sample, this clonotype turned up a few times. This sequence joins TRBV10-2 and TRBJ2-3; D call uncertain. Trimming stripped 0 bases from V and 3 bases from J, with 7 bases between. The CDR3 length is 14 residues. CDR1 is WSHSY and CDR2 is SAAADI in the germline V gene. As DNA, the CDR3 is TGCGCCAGCAGTGAGTCGAAGCTGACAGATACGCAGTATTTT. Amino acids: CASSESKLTDTQYF.

This clonotype was counted at least ten times. The rearrangement joins TRBV11-2 to TRBJ2-5; possible D gene TRBD2, 5 bases. The CDR3 loop spans 14 amino acids. Between the trimmed V and J ends, which lost 4 bases and 5 bases, there was a span of 14 bases. Germline values: CDR1 SGHAT, CDR2 FQNNGV. CDR3 DNA: TGTGCCAGCAGCTCCCGAAGGATAGCGGAGACCCAGTACTTC. Translating it yields CASSSRRIAETQYF. Using reference TRBV11-2 and TRBJ2-5 for the parts outside the CDR3, the full variable domain is EAGVAQSPRYKIIEKRQSVAFWCNPISGHATLYWYQQILGQGPKLLIQFQNNGVVDDSQLPKDRFSAERLKGVDSTLKIQPAKLEDSAVYLCASSSRRIAETQYFGPGTRLLVL.

This clonotype has at least ten counts. The gene calls are TRBV30 and TRBJ1-5; D perhaps matches TRBD1 (6 bases). The CDR3 length is 13 residues. Germline CDR1 and CDR2: GTSNPN and SVGIG (reference sequence). V was clipped by 1 base and J by 5 bases, with 9 bases between them. The CDR3 region is CAWSAQGDQPQHF. For the CDR3, the DNA is TGTGCCTGGAGTGCACAGGGCGATCAGCCCCAGCATTTT. The full variable domain, completed using reference TRBV30 and TRBJ1-5, is SQTIHQWPATLVQPVGSPLSLECTVEGTSNPNLYWYRQAAGRGLQLLFYSVGIGQISSEVPQNLSASRPQDRQFILSSKKLLLSDSGFYLCAWSAQGDQPQHFGDGTRLSIL.

In nucleotides, the CDR3 is TGCGCCAGCAGCCCGACCAGGAGCTCCTACGAGCAGTACTTC. Protein sequence: CASSPTRSSYEQYF. The genes are TRBV4-3 and TRBJ2-7; D gene uncertain. The germline CDR1 and CDR2 sequences are LGHNA and YSLEER. The CDR3 spans 14 residues. With 4 bases removed from V and 0 bases from J, the gap between germline ends came to 10 bases.

In its sample, this clonotype was seen a few times. The CDR3 reads CSVDASGGAYDGYTF. CDR3 in DNA: TGCAGCGTTGACGCGTCAGGGGGCGCTTATGATGGCTACACCTTC. The chain recombines TRBV29-1 with TRBJ1-2; 8 nucleotides align to TRBD1. The CDR3 length is 15 residues. The germline CDR1 and CDR2 sequences are SQVTM and ANQGSEA. With V trimmed by 3 bases and J by 6 bases, 12 bases remained unmatched.

J is TRBJ2-1 and V is TRBV11-3; TRBD1 is a possible D gene (6 bases). CDR1 is SGHNT and CDR2 is YENEEA in the germline V gene. Deletions cut 5 bases from V and 0 bases from J, with 14 bases between. CDR3 length: 16 amino acids. The CDR3, as DNA: TGTGCCAGCAGCGTTGGACAGTCGAGCTCCTACAATGAGCAGTTCTTC. Amino acid sequence: CASSVGQSSSYNEQFF.

This clonotype has at least ten counts. This chain uses TRBV7-2 with TRBJ2-7; D possibly matches TRBD1 or TRBD2 (6 bases each). The CDR3 totals 14 residues. V was pared by 5 bases and J by 1 base, with 12 bases between. Germline CDR1 is SGHTA and CDR2 is FQGNSA. CDR3 residues: CASSPGATSYEQYF. The CDR3 nucleotides are TGTGCCAGCAGCCCGGGGGCCACGTCCTACGAGCAGTACTTC.

This chain joins TRBV19 and TRBJ2-2; weak D call: TRBD1 (6 bases). Trimming took off 8 bases at V and 2 bases at J, with 9 bases between the two ends. The CDR3 contains 13 residues. CDR1 is LNHDA and CDR2 is SQIVND in the germline V gene (reference sequence). CDR3 DNA: TGTGCCAGTCGGACAGACAACACCGGGGAGCTGTTTTTT. Translated: CASRTDNTGELFF.

The sample holds many counts of this clonotype. Here the CDR3 DNA reads TGCGCCAGCATCCTTGAGCGGGGCCACAATGAGCAGTTCTTC. It encodes CASILERGHNEQFF. This sequence joins TRBV5-1 and TRBJ2-1; 7 bases line up with TRBD2. CDR1 and CDR2 (germline): SGHRS, YFSETQ. Trimming at V came to 6 bases and at J to 5 bases, leaving 8 bases not matched to a gene. The CDR3 extends over 14 amino acids.

This clonotype was observed a handful of times. The CDR3 reads CASTNAGGNQPQHF. In nucleotides, the CDR3 is TGTGCCAGCACCAATGCGGGAGGCAATCAGCCCCAGCATTTT. The rearrangement uses TRBV7-2 and TRBJ1-5; the D is unclear. The germline V gene has CDR1 SGHTA and CDR2 FQGNSA. V was pared by 7 bases and J by 2 bases, with 12 bases between. There are 14 residues in the CDR3.

This clonotype has at least ten counts. V is TRBV5-1 and J is TRBJ2-7, with TRBD1 matching 7 bases. Trimming removed 4 bases from V and 2 bases from J; junction bases left unmatched: 6. There are 14 residues in the CDR3. Germline lookup yields CDR1 SGHRS and CDR2 YFSETQ. CDR3 sequence: CASSPRQGTYEQYF. In DNA, the CDR3 is TGCGCCAGCAGCCCCCGACAGGGCACCTACGAGCAGTACTTC.

The V and J genes are TRBV5-1 and TRBJ1-3, with D perhaps matching TRBD1 (5 bases). V was trimmed by 4 bases and J by 0 bases, leaving 17 bases between them. The germline V gene has CDR1 SGHRS and CDR2 YFSETQ. The CDR3 loop spans 17 amino acids. The CDR3: CASSPGYRPASGNTIYF. Here the CDR3 DNA reads TGCGCCAGCAGCCCAGGCTACAGGCCTGCCTCTGGAAACACCATATATTTT.

The J gene is TRBJ1-1, the V gene TRBV29-1; 9 bases agree with TRBD1. The CDR3 is 13 residues long. After removal of 6 bases from V and 5 bases from J, the junction contained 7 bases not matched to a gene. Germline V CDR1 and CDR2: SQVTM, ANQGSEA. CDR3 nucleotide sequence: TGCAGCGTATCCGGGACAGGGATGACTGAAGCTTTCTTT. This encodes CSVSGTGMTEAFF.

V gene TRBV5-4 combines with J gene TRBJ2-2; D uncertain. V was shortened by 0 bases and J by 4 bases, with 7 bases between the two germline ends. Germline assignment: CDR1 SGHNT and CDR2 YYREEE (reference sequence). The CDR3 loop spans 14 amino acids. The CDR3 protein is CASSLGVATGELFF. The CDR3 region has the DNA TGTGCCAGCAGCTTGGGGGTCGCCACCGGGGAGCTGTTTTTT.

V and J are TRBV7-2 and TRBJ2-3; TRBD2 matches at 9 bases. The V and J ends lost 0 bases and 1 base, in that order; junction bases with no gene match: 5. Germline CDR1 SGHTA, CDR2 FQGNSA. The CDR3 contains 17 residues. The CDR3 DNA sequence: TGTGCCAGCAGCTTAGCGCATCAGCGGGGGGGCACAGATACGCAGTATTTT. This translates into CASSLAHQRGGTDTQYF.

This clonotype was detected a few times. The V call is TRBV6-5, the J call TRBJ1-1, with D possibly being TRBD1 (5 bases). Per the germline V gene, CDR1 is MNHEY and CDR2 is SVGAGI. The V and J ends lost 10 bases and 4 bases respectively, with 10 bases between them. CDR3 length: 11 amino acids. As DNA, the CDR3 is TGTGCCACCCAGGGCGGCACTGAAGCTTTCTTT. It is translated as CATQGGTEAFF.